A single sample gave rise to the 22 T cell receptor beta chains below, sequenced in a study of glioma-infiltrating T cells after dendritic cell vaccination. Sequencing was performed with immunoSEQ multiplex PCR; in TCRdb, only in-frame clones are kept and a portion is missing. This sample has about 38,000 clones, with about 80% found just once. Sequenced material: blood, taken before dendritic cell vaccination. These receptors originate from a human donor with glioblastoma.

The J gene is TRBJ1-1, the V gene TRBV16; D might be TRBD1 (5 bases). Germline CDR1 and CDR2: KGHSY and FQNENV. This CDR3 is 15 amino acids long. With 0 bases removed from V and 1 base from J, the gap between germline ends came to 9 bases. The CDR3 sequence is CASSQSPTGNTEAFF. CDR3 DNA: TGTGCCAGCAGCCAATCACCCACAGGGAACACTGAAGCTTTCTTT.

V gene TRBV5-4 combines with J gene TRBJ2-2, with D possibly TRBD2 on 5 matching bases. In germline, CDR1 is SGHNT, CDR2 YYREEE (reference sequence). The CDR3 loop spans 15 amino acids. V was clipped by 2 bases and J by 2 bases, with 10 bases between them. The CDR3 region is CASSLTRANTGELFF. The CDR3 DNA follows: TGTGCCAGCAGCTTAACGCGGGCCAACACCGGGGAGCTGTTTTTT.

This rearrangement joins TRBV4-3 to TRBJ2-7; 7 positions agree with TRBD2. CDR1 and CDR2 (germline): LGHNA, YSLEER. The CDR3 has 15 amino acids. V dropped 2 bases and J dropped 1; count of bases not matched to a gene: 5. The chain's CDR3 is CASSQISSGSYEQYF. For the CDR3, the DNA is TGCGCCAGCAGCCAAATTTCTAGCGGATCCTACGAGCAGTACTTC.

In DNA form, the CDR3 reads TGTGCCAGCAGCTCTACCAGGGGGAATAGCAATCAGCCCCAGCATTTT. Protein sequence: CASSSTRGNSNQPQHF. The chain uses TRBV7-8 and TRBJ1-5, with TRBD1 matching 7 bases. With V trimmed by 4 bases and J by 0 bases, 6 bases remained unmatched. This CDR3 has 16 residues. Germline CDR1 SGHVS, CDR2 FQNEAQ. The full variable domain, in which reference TRBV7-8 and TRBJ1-5 provide the parts outside the CDR3, is GAGVSQSPRYKVAKRGQDVALRCDPISGHVSLFWYQQALGQGPEFLTYFQNEAQLDKSGLPSDRFFAERPEGSVSTLKIQRTQQEDSAVYLCASSSTRGNSNQPQHFGDGTRLSIL.

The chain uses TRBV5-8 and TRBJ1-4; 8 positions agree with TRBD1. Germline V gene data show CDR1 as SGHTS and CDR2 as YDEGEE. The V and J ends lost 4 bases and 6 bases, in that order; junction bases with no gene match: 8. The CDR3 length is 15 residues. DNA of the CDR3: TGTGCCAGCAGCCCTGGACAGGGAGGAGATGAAAAACTGTTTTTT. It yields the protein CASSPGQGGDEKLFF. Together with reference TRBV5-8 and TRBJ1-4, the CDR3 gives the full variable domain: EAGVTQSPTHLIKTRGQQATLRCSPISGHTSVYWYQQALGLGLQFLLWYDEGEERNRGNFPPRFSGRQFPNYSSELNVNALELEDSALYLCASSPGQGGDEKLFFGSGTQLSVL.

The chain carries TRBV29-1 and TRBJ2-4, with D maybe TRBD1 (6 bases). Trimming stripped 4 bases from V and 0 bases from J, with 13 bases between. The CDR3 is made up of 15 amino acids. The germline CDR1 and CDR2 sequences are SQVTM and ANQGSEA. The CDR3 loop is CSVVGQGLAKNIQYF. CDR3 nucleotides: TGCAGCGTTGTCGGGCAGGGGTTAGCCAAAAACATTCAGTACTTC.

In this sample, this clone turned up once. CDR3 sequence reads: CASSQERGGLETQYF. In nucleotides, the CDR3 is TGTGCCAGCAGCCAAGAGCGGGGGGGCTTAGAGACCCAGTACTTC. The chain is built from TRBV4-2 and TRBJ2-5; 9 bases align to TRBD2. Germline loops: CDR1 LGHNA, CDR2 YNFKEQ. The CDR3 totals 15 residues. V shed 0 bases and J 4 bases; nucleotides not matched to a gene: 3.

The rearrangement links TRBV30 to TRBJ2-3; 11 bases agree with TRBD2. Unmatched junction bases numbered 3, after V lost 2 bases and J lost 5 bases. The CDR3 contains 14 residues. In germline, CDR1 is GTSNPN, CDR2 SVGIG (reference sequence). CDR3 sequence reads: CAWSPLAGGDTQYF. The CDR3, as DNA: TGTGCCTGGAGTCCCCTAGCGGGGGGAGATACGCAGTATTTT.

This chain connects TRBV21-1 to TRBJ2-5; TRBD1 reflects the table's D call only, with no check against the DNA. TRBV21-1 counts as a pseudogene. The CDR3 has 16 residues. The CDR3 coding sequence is TGTGCCAGCAGCAAAGCGGGCCTGAAGGTTCAAGAGACCCAGTACTTC. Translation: CASSKAGLKVQETQYF.

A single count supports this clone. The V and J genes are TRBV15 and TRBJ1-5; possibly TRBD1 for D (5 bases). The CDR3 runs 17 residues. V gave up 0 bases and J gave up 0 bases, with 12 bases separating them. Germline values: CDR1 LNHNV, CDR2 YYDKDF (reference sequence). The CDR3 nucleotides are TGTGCCACCAGCAGAGATTTTGCGGGGGATAGCAATCAGCCCCAGCATTTT. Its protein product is CATSRDFAGDSNQPQHF.

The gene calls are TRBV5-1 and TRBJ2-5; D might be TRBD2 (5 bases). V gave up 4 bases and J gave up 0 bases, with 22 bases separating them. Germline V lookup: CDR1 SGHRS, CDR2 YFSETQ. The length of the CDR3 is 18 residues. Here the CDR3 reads CASSPGLRGQTYQETQYF. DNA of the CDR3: TGCGCCAGCAGCCCCGGACTCCGAGGCCAAACGTACCAAGAGACCCAGTACTTC.

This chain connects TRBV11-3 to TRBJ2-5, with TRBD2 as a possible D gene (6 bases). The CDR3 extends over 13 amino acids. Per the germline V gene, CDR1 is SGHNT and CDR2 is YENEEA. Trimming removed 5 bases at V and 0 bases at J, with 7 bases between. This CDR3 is CASSGGDQETQYF. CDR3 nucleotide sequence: TGTGCCAGCAGCGGCGGGGACCAAGAGACCCAGTACTTC.

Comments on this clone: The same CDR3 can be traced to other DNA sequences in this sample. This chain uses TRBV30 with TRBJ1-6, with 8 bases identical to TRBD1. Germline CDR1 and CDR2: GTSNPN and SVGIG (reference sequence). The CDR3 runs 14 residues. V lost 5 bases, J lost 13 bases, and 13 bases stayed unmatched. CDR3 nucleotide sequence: TGTGCCTGGGACGGACAGGGAGTGATTTCCCCCCTCCACTTT. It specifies CAWDGQGVISPLHF.

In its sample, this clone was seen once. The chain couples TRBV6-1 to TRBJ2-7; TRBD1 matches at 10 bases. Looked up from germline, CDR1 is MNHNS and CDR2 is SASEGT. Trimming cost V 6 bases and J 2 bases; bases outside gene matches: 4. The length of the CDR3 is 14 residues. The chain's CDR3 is CASSGQGGPYEQYF. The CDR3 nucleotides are TGTGCCAGCAGCGGACAGGGGGGTCCCTACGAGCAGTACTTC.

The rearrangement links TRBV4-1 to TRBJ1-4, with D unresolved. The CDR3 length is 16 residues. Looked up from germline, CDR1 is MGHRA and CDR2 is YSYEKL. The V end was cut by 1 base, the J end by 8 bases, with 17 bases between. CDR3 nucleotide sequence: TGCGCCAGCAGCCAAGTTCAGGCCTTGAACCCGGAAAAACTGTTTTTT. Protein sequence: CASSQVQALNPEKLFF.

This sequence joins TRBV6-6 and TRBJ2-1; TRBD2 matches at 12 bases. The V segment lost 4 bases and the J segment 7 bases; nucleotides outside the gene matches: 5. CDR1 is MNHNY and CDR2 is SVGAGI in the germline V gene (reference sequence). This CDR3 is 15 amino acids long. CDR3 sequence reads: CASSSRTSGVNEQFF. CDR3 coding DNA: TGTGCCAGCAGTTCGAGGACTAGCGGGGTTAATGAGCAGTTCTTC.

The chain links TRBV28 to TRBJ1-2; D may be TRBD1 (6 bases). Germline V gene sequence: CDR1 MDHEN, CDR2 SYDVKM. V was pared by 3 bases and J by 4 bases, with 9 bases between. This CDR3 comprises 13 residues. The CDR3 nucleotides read TGTGCCAGCAGTTTCGGACAGATCTATGGCTACACCTTC. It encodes CASSFGQIYGYTF.

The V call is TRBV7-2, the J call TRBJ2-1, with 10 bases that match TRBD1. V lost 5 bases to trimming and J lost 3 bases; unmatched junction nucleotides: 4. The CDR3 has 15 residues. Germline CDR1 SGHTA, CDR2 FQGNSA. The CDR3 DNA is TGTGCCAGCAGCCCGGACAGGGGGGACTACAATGAGCAGTTCTTC. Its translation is CASSPDRGDYNEQFF. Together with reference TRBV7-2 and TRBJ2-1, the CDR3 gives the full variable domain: GAGVSQSPSNKVTEKGKDVELRCDPISGHTALYWYRQSLGQGLEFLIYFQGNSAPDKSGLPSDRFSAERTGGSVSTLTIQRTQQEDSAVYLCASSPDRGDYNEQFFGPGTRLTVL.

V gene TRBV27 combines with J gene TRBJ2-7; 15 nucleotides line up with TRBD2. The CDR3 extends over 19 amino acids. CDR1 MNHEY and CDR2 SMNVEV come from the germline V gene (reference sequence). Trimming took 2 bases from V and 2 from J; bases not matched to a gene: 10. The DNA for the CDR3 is TGTGCCAGCAGTTTAACAAGGACTAGCGGGGGGGAAATGGCCTACGAGCAGTACTTC. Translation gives CASSLTRTSGGEMAYEQYF.

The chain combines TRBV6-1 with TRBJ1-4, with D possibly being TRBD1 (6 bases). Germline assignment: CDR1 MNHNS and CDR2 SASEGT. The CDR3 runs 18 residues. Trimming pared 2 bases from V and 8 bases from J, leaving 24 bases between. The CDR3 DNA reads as TGTGCCAGCAGTGAATGGTTTGGGAAACAGGGTTTAGGAGAAAAACTGTTTTTT. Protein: CASSEWFGKQGLGEKLFF.

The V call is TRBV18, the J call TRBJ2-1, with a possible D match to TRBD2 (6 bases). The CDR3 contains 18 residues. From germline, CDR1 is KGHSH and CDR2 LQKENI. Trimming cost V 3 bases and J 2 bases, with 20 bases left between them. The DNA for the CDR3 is TGTGCCAGCTCACCGGGGGGACCCACCCCCGGGACCTACAATGAGCAGTTCTTC. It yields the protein CASSPGGPTPGTYNEQFF. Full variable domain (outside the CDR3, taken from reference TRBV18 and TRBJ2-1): NAGVMQNPRHLVRRRGQEARLRCSPMKGHSHVYWYRQLPEEGLKFMVYLQKENIIDESGMPKERFSAEFPKEGPSILRIQQVVRGDSAAYFCASSPGGPTPGTYNEQFFGPGTRLTVL.

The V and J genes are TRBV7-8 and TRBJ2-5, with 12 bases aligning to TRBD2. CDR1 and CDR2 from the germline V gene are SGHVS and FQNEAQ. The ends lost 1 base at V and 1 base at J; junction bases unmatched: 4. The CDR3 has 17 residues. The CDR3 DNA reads TGTGCCAGCAGCTTAGGAAGGACTAGCGGGGTCCAAGAGACCCAGTACTTC. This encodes CASSLGRTSGVQETQYF. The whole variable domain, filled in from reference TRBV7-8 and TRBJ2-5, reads GAGVSQSPRYKVAKRGQDVALRCDPISGHVSLFWYQQALGQGPEFLTYFQNEAQLDKSGLPSDRFFAERPEGSVSTLKIQRTQQEDSAVYLCASSLGRTSGVQETQYFGPGTRLLVL.